This TCR beta chain came from a study of blood T cells in healthy people across ages. The V end lost 3 bases, the J end lost 5 bases, and 20 bases lay between the germline ends. Germline CDR1 is KGHSH and CDR2 is LQKENI. The CDR3 is made up of 17 amino acids. Donors were healthy Caucasian individuals from Russia aged about 6 to 90. Per individual sample, total RNA of at least 5 micrograms was extracted. This clonotype was observed a handful of times. The antigen is not known. A J-beta primer mix and a sample-barcoded 5' primer were used in a second PCR of about 7 to 12 cycles. Every sample returned 3 million or more CDR3-containing paired-end reads. TCRdb re-analysed the 5' RACE reads in MiXCR, keeping a single row per CDR3 protein. The data hold over 1,300,000 distinct CDR3 sequences, with approximately 63% observed a single time. The study's findings and limits: As age increased, TCR beta diversity per million T cells fell in a roughly linear fashion.

This TCR was recovered from a man between 18 and 29 years old in good health. The V gene is TRBV18, the J gene TRBJ2-1; tentative D call: TRBD2 (5 bases). Sequencing was performed on blood. CDR3 residues: CASSPGIRGRLDNEQFF. The DNA of the CDR3 is TGTGCCAGCTCACCGGGGATCCGCGGGCGATTAGACAATGAGCAGTTCTTC.